One and the same sample provided the 14 T cell receptor beta chains below, sequenced in a study of blood T cell repertoires in COVID-19. Sequencing used immunoSEQ multiplex PCR; TCRdb keeps in-frame clones, though not all of them. Here the sample spans fewer than 300,000 clones, about 80% being singletons. The sequenced sample was peripheral blood. These receptors were collected from a human donor in a cohort sampled during active COVID-19.

This clone showed up just a few times. V gene TRBV27 combines with J gene TRBJ2-2, with a possible D match to TRBD1 (6 bases). CDR1 MNHEY and CDR2 SMNVEV come from the germline V gene (reference sequence). The CDR3 extends over 16 amino acids. Deletions cut 6 bases from V and 1 base from J, with 15 bases between. The CDR3 loop reads CASRAGTNRNTGELFF. The CDR3 DNA follows: TGTGCCAGCAGGGCCGGGACAAATAGGAACACCGGGGAGCTGTTTTTT.

This clone was found once. The V call is TRBV7-6, the J call TRBJ2-5, with 7 positions matching TRBD1. There are 16 residues in the CDR3. Germline values: CDR1 SGHVS, CDR2 FNYEAQ. The junction had 5 bases not matched to a gene; V was cut back by 1 base and J by 0 bases. The CDR3: CASSLDLGQYQETQYF. In DNA, the CDR3 is TGTGCCAGCAGCTTAGACCTGGGACAGTACCAAGAGACCCAGTACTTC.

The V call is TRBV18, the J call TRBJ2-3; D remains unclear. Germline V gene data show CDR1 as KGHSH and CDR2 as LQKENI. The CDR3 is 14 amino acids. V gave up 6 bases and J gave up 1 base, with 11 bases separating them. The CDR3, as DNA: TGTGCCAGCTCGGTTTACTTGCGCACAGATACGCAGTATTTT. As protein: CASSVYLRTDTQYF. The entire variable domain, with the rest obtained from reference TRBV18 and TRBJ2-3, is as follows: NAGVMQNPRHLVRRRGQEARLRCSPMKGHSHVYWYRQLPEEGLKFMVYLQKENIIDESGMPKERFSAEFPKEGPSILRIQQVVRGDSAAYFCASSVYLRTDTQYFGPGTRLTVL.

The chain joins TRBV18 to TRBJ1-3; D is ambiguous. The CDR3 runs to 14 residues. Trimming removed 2 bases at V and 0 bases at J, with 5 bases between. Germline values: CDR1 KGHSH, CDR2 LQKENI. As DNA, the CDR3 is TGTGCCAGCTCACCAGCAGACTCTGGAAACACCATATATTTT. It encodes CASSPADSGNTIYF.

The rearrangement links TRBV4-2 to TRBJ2-7; the D is unclear. Germline V gives CDR1 LGHNA, CDR2 YNFKEQ. Trimming removed 1 base at V and 5 bases at J, with 12 bases between. This CDR3 spans 14 amino acids. In DNA, the CDR3 is TGTGCCAGCAGCCAAGTCCCCTCACGGGACGAGCAGTACTTC. It is translated as CASSQVPSRDEQYF.

This rearrangement joins TRBV11-3 to TRBJ2-5; D is possibly TRBD2 (5 bases). The CDR3 contains 15 residues. Trimming cost V 1 base and J 1 base, with 10 bases left between them. Germline CDR1 reads SGHNT; CDR2 reads YENEEA. The CDR3 bases are TGTGCCAGCAGCTTAGGGAGGACGGCCCAAGAGACCCAGTACTTC. This encodes CASSLGRTAQETQYF.

The V gene is TRBV27, the J gene TRBJ2-7; 9 positions match TRBD2. The CDR3 is 16 residues long. J gave up 2 bases and V 2 bases, and 7 bases lay outside the gene matches. Germline V gene lookup returns CDR1 MNHEY and CDR2 SMNVEV (reference sequence). In DNA form, the CDR3 reads TGTGCCAGCAGTTTAGGGGGGAGCGGGGGGCCCTACGAGCAGTACTTC. This translates into CASSLGGSGGPYEQYF.

V usage is TRBV27 and J usage is TRBJ1-5; D unclear. V shed 1 base and J shed 4 bases, with 8 bases lying between them. The CDR3 contains 14 residues. The germline V gene has CDR1 MNHEY and CDR2 SMNVEV (reference sequence). In nucleotides, the CDR3 is TGTGCCAGCAGTTTATTAGGAGGGAATCAGCCCCAGCATTTT. This gives the protein CASSLLGGNQPQHF.

This chain uses TRBV2 with TRBJ2-1; possible D gene TRBD1, 6 bases. Germline values: CDR1 SNHLY, CDR2 FYNNEI. The length of the CDR3 is 11 residues. V shed 9 bases and J shed 8 bases, with 11 bases lying between them. CDR3 in DNA: TGTGCCAGTACAGGGTCCCATGAGCAGTTCTTC. This translates into CASTGSHEQFF.

This clone was seen a few times. As DNA, the CDR3 is TGCGCCAGCAGCCCGGCGGCCGTTAGCTCCTATAATTCACCCCTCCACTTT. This gives the protein CASSPAAVSSYNSPLHF. This rearrangement joins TRBV5-1 to TRBJ1-6, with D unresolved. The V gene lost 4 bases and the J gene lost 0 bases, with 14 bases spanning the gap. The CDR3 length is 17 residues. Germline loops: CDR1 SGHRS, CDR2 YFSETQ.

This clone has a single count. V is TRBV5-1 and J is TRBJ2-3, with 12 positions matching TRBD2. CDR1 SGHRS and CDR2 YFSETQ come from the germline V gene. The CDR3 contains 16 residues. The V and J ends lost 4 bases and 2 bases, in that order; junction bases with no gene match: 5. The CDR3 is CASSPTSGRTTDTQYF. CDR3 nucleotide sequence: TGCGCCAGCAGCCCAACTAGCGGGAGGACCACAGATACGCAGTATTTT.

The CDR3 spells CASSLGGLGTEAFF. The DNA of the CDR3 is TGCGCCAGCAGCCTCGGGGGGTTGGGCACTGAAGCTTTCTTT. The rearrangement links TRBV4-1 to TRBJ1-1; D might be TRBD1 (5 bases). This CDR3 region has 14 residues. Germline V CDR1 and CDR2: MGHRA, YSYEKL. The ends were cut back, 4 bases at V and 4 bases at J, with 13 bases in the middle.

The CDR3 DNA is TGTGCCAGCAACCAGGGACTAAGCTCCTACAATGAGCAGTTCTTC. This gives the protein CASNQGLSSYNEQFF. This chain connects TRBV6-5 to TRBJ2-1, with 7 positions matching TRBD2. J gave up 0 bases and V 7 bases, and 6 bases lay outside the gene matches. CDR1 is MNHEY, CDR2 SVGAGI, per germline. The CDR3 has 15 amino acids.

The V gene is TRBV2, the J gene TRBJ1-1; 10 nucleotides agree with TRBD1. CDR3 size: 15 residues. CDR1 is SNHLY and CDR2 is FYNNEI in the germline V gene. V was clipped by 2 bases and J by 6 bases; unmatched bases: 6. The CDR3 spells CASSESGTGVSEAFF. The CDR3 nucleotides read TGTGCCAGCAGTGAATCCGGGACAGGGGTCTCTGAAGCTTTCTTT.